This TCR beta chain was recovered during a study of shared clonotypes between healthy human individuals. The study separated CD4+ cells into CD45RA+ naive and CD45RA-negative memory subsets. The study, taken as a whole, reports: Clonotype sharing levels among donors were expected to vary with sequencing depth. Donor scarcity curtailed the genetic and exposure-history diversity represented herein.

The authors split each subset's genomic DNA evenly across several immunoSEQ plates. The method was immunoSEQ multiplex PCR; TCRdb's version includes in-frame clones alone and lacks a portion of them. The repertoire consists of millions of clones, with just over 90% occurring once and the leading ten covering roughly 0.13%. Remarks on this clone: Its antigen remains unknown.

This clonotype was sampled from a man aged 18 to 35 in good health. Sequenced input: naive CD4+ T cells sorted from blood. The sample's subset: CD45RA+ positively selected.

CDR3 nucleotide sequence: TGTGCCAGCAGTACTTATTCCGGGACTAACTATGGCTACACCTTC. It translates to CASSTYSGTNYGYTF. The chain recombines TRBV6-1 with TRBJ1-2; D is unresolved. CDR3 size: 15 residues. Germline CDR1 MNHNS, CDR2 SASEGT. Deletions cut 5 bases from V and 0 bases from J, with 13 bases between.